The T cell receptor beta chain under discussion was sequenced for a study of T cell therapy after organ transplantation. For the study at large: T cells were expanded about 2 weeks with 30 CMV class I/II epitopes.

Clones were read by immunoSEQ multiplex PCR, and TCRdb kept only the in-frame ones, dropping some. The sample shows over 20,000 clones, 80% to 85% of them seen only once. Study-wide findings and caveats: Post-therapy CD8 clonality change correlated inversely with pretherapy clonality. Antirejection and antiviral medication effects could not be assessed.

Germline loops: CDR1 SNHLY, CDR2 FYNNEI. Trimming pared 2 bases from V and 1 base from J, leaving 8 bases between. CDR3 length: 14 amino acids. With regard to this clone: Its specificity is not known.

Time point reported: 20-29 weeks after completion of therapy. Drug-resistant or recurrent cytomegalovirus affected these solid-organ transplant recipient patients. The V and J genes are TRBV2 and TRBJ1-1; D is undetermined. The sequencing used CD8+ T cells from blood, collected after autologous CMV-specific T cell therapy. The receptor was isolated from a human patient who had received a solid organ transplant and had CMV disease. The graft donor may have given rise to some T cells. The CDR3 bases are TGTGCCAGCAGTGAACTGGACGAGAACACTGAAGCTTTCTTT. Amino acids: CASSELDENTEAFF. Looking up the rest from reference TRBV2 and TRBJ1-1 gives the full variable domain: EPEVTQTPSHQVTQMGQEVILRCVPISNHLYFYWYRQILGQKVEFLVSFYNNEISEKSEIFDDQFSVERPDGSNFTLKIRSTKLEDSAMYFCASSELDENTEAFFGQGTRLTVV.